The sample holds many counts of the clone carrying this T cell receptor beta chain. Its antigen is as yet unknown. Amplification of TCR beta CDR3 regions was performed using RNA transcripts as template. HTBI primers drove first-round RT-PCR of the TCR CDR3. TCRdb re-analysed the multiplex PCR reads in MiXCR, keeping a single row per CDR3 protein. The sample lists about 640,000 distinct CDR3 sequences; less than 25% were seen once. The PBMCs studied were ones that came from around 10 ml fresh peripheral blood. This entry belongs to a study of T cells in Graves' hyperthyroidism and ophthalmopathy. Study information: Blood from the periphery was taken at initial diagnosis, before any treatment.

The length of the CDR3 is 15 residues. Germline V CDR1 and CDR2: SGHRS, YFSETQ. Trimming left V 0 bases short and J 0 bases short, with 9 bases between. General observations from the study: Expanded thyroid clonotypes (above 0.001) were mostly also found in blood.

The origin of this receptor is a man in his thirties or forties with Graves' ophthalmopathy. The specimen was blood. This chain uses TRBV5-1 with TRBJ1-1; D remains unclear. The CDR3 sequence: CASSLAADLNTEAFF. The CDR3 DNA sequence: TGCGCCAGCAGCTTGGCAGCAGACTTGAACACTGAAGCTTTCTTT.